The clone carrying this TCR beta chain was recorded at least ten times. The antigen is unknown. Built from TCR beta cDNA, the libraries had unique molecular identifiers in them. T cells numbering about 0.85 to 11 million yielded cDNA molecules that totaled about 500,000. MiXCR, run by TCRdb on the PCR reads, gives a single entry per CDR3 protein. The sample has approximately 250,000 distinct CDR3 sequences; 30% to 45% are singletons. The CDR3 spans 14 residues. Germline trimming cut 7 bases from V and 4 bases from J; bases unmatched to any gene: 8. Germline V gene sequence: CDR1 SGHRS, CDR2 YFSETQ. The data originate from a study of post-analysis software for immune sequencing data. Study observations and caveats: Patients showed TRBV5-6, TRBV5-1 and TRBV20-1 among several TRBV segments more frequent than in controls. Strong co-clustering by F measure was seen for same-batch samples.

The chain joins TRBV5-1 to TRBJ2-1, with 7 bases lining up with TRBD1. The sequence was obtained from a girl aged 5-17 years with multiple sclerosis. The specimen was blood. CDR3 sequence reads: CASAPGQPYNEQFF. As DNA, the CDR3 is TGCGCCAGCGCACCGGGACAGCCTTACAATGAGCAGTTCTTC. The whole variable domain, remainder taken from reference TRBV5-1 and TRBJ2-1, is KAGVTQTPRYLIKTRGQQVTLSCSPISGHRSVSWYQQTPGQGLQFLFEYFSETQRNKGNFPGRFSGRQFSNSRSEMNVSTLELGDSALYLCASAPGQPYNEQFFGPGTRLTVL.